Following are 25 T cell receptor beta chains from one sample sequenced in a study of cytomegalovirus exposure and HLA in healthy donors. PCR was performed using 60 Vbeta and 13 Jbeta primers. Clones were sequenced by immunoSEQ multiplex PCR, and TCRdb holds only the in-frame ones, with some missing. The sample has some 99,000 clones; roughly 63% are singletons. The sequenced material came from PBMCs. These receptors were obtained from an older woman in good health and CMV-seropositive.

This clone was seen only a few times. CDR3 nucleotide sequence: TGTGCCAGCAGTCCCCGTCCCGGGACAGTGTACGAGCAGTACTTC. Protein product: CASSPRPGTVYEQYF. V gene TRBV6-5 combines with J gene TRBJ2-7, with 7 positions matching TRBD1. CDR1 is MNHEY and CDR2 is SVGAGI in the germline V gene. V dropped 5 bases and J dropped 4; count of bases not matched to a gene: 11. The CDR3 runs 15 residues.

This rearrangement joins TRBV2 to TRBJ2-3, with a possible D match to TRBD2 (6 bases). Germline-derived CDR1 and CDR2 are SNHLY and FYNNEI. V was shortened by 6 bases and J by 4 bases, with 14 bases between the two germline ends. This CDR3 region has 14 residues. The CDR3 DNA sequence: TGTGCCAGCAGGATGGGCGGGGCCCCAGATACGCAGTATTTT. Translation: CASRMGGAPDTQYF.

This chain links TRBV20-1 with TRBJ1-1; D perhaps matches TRBD1 (5 bases). Germline V gene lookup returns CDR1 DFQATT and CDR2 SNEGSKA (reference sequence). This CDR3 has 11 amino acids. The CDR3 region has the DNA TGCGGAAGCAGGGAGAACACTGAAGCTTTCTTT. Translating gives CGSRENTEAFF.

V usage is TRBV7-6 and J usage is TRBJ2-3, with TRBD2 matching over 12 bases. This CDR3 is built from 16 residues. In germline, CDR1 is SGHVS, CDR2 FNYEAQ. The V segment lost 5 bases and the J segment 1 base; nucleotides outside the gene matches: 4. The CDR3 region has the DNA TGTGCCAGCAGCCTGAGACTAGCGGGGGGCACAGATACGCAGTATTTT. This codes for CASSLRLAGGTDTQYF.

The rearrangement joins TRBV4-3 to TRBJ2-7; D gene ambiguous. Per germline, CDR1 LGHNA and CDR2 YSLEER. The CDR3 is made up of 15 amino acids. Trimming pared 1 base from V and 2 bases from J, leaving 12 bases between. The CDR3 reads CASSQGHDGTYEQYF. The CDR3, as DNA: TGCGCCAGCAGCCAAGGACATGACGGAACCTACGAGCAGTACTTC.

The count of this clone is one. This chain joins TRBV6-1 and TRBJ1-1; no reliable D call. The V end lost 6 bases, the J end lost 1 base, and 15 bases lay between the germline ends. From germline, CDR1 is MNHNS and CDR2 SASEGT. This CDR3 comprises 15 residues. CDR3 protein: CASRHEVRGNTEAFF. CDR3 in DNA: TGTGCCAGCAGACATGAAGTACGCGGGAACACTGAAGCTTTCTTT.

Only a few counts were recorded for this clone. The chain carries TRBV30 and TRBJ1-3, with D perhaps TRBD1 (6 bases). CDR1 and CDR2 from the germline V gene are GTSNPN and SVGIG (reference sequence). CDR3 length equals 14 residues. Trimming stripped 2 bases from V and 4 bases from J, with 12 bases between. CDR3 region: CAWSLTGTGNTIYF. DNA for the CDR3: TGTGCCTGGAGTTTAACAGGGACGGGAAACACCATATATTTT.

Note on this clone: The junction departs from germline at one end; a sequencing error may be responsible. The chain combines TRBV19 with TRBJ1-1, with D possibly being TRBD1 (5 bases). Germline CDR1 and CDR2: LNHDA and SQIVND (reference sequence). CDR3 size: 13 residues. CDR3 DNA sequence: TGTGCCAGTAGCGGGGGTATGAACGCTGAAGCTTTCTTT. Translated, it gives CASSGGMNAEAFF.

The chain is built from TRBV19 and TRBJ1-2; TRBD1 matches at 7 bases. CDR1 LNHDA and CDR2 SQIVND come from the germline V gene (reference sequence). The CDR3 length is 13 residues. With 7 bases clipped from V and 4 bases from J, the junction kept 6 bases outside the gene matches. The CDR3 DNA reads TGTGCCAGTAACGCCCGACAGGGCTATGGCTACACCTTC. Translating it yields CASNARQGYGYTF.

The J gene is TRBJ1-2, the V gene TRBV10-3, with a tentative D call TRBD1 (5 bases). V was shortened by 4 bases and J by 5 bases, with 5 bases between the two germline ends. CDR1 and CDR2 from the germline V gene are ENHRY and SYGVKD. This CDR3 region has 11 residues. CDR3 nucleotides: TGTGCCATCAGTGGACAGTATGGCTACACCTTC. It yields the protein CAISGQYGYTF.

The V call is TRBV11-3, the J call TRBJ2-1; weak D call: TRBD2 (7 bases). CDR3 size: 16 residues. The germline CDR1 and CDR2 sequences are SGHNT and YENEEA. Trimming stripped 5 bases from V and 6 bases from J, with 20 bases between. CDR3 region: CASSPFDLGGANEQFF. The CDR3, as DNA: TGTGCCAGCAGCCCCTTCGACCTGGGGGGGGCCAATGAGCAGTTCTTC.

This clone appeared many times. V is TRBV5-1 and J is TRBJ1-1; weak D call: TRBD1 (6 bases). This CDR3 contains 14 residues. With 0 bases removed from V and 1 base from J, the gap between germline ends came to 7 bases. Germline values: CDR1 SGHRS, CDR2 YFSETQ. CDR3 region: CASSLEQGNTEAFF. CDR3 bases: TGCGCCAGCAGCTTGGAACAGGGGAACACTGAAGCTTTCTTT.

V gene TRBV6-1 combines with J gene TRBJ1-5; D gene unclear. CDR1 and CDR2 from the germline V gene are MNHNS and SASEGT. The CDR3 is made up of 14 amino acids. Trimming shortened V by 3 bases and J by 8 bases, and 14 bases separated the two germline ends. This CDR3 reads CASSEEVWRKPQHF. CDR3 DNA sequence: TGTGCCAGCAGTGAGGAGGTTTGGAGGAAGCCCCAGCATTTT.

The chain couples TRBV6-5 to TRBJ1-1, with a possible D match to TRBD1 (5 bases). Deletions cut 3 bases from V and 2 bases from J, with 13 bases between. CDR3 length: 15 amino acids. Germline V gene sequence: CDR1 MNHEY, CDR2 SVGAGI. The chain's CDR3 is CASSYGGLKNTEAFF. The CDR3 bases are TGTGCCAGCAGTTATGGGGGACTAAAAAACACTGAAGCTTTCTTT.

V and J are TRBV2 and TRBJ2-1, with a weak D call TRBD1 (5 bases). The CDR3 has 13 residues. V lost 5 bases, J lost 8 bases, and 13 bases lay in between. Germline loops: CDR1 SNHLY, CDR2 FYNNEI. The CDR3 DNA follows: TGTGCCAGCAGTTCGACAGTAACAGATGAGCAGTTCTTC. Translated, it gives CASSSTVTDEQFF.

The chain uses TRBV10-3 and TRBJ1-2, with a weak D call TRBD1 (6 bases). CDR3 length: 16 amino acids. Germline V gives CDR1 ENHRY, CDR2 SYGVKD. V gave up 2 bases and J gave up 3 bases, with 16 bases separating them. CDR3 nucleotide sequence: TGTGCCATCAGTGAGAACCTGACAGGTAGTTACTATGGCTACACCTTC. Its protein is CAISENLTGSYYGYTF.

The CDR3 nucleotides read TGTGCCAGCAGGTCCATGGAGAATGAGCAGTTCTTC. It specifies CASRSMENEQFF. This chain links TRBV9 with TRBJ2-1; D gene unclear. The CDR3 spans 12 residues. Germline V gene sequence: CDR1 SGDLS, CDR2 YYNGEE. With 5 bases removed from V and 7 bases from J, the gap between germline ends came to 10 bases.

This chain joins TRBV10-3 and TRBJ2-7; 8 nucleotides match TRBD2. J was trimmed by 7 bases and V by 6 bases; bases with no gene match: 5. There are 12 residues in the CDR3. The V gene's germline CDR1 is ENHRY and CDR2 SYGVKD. In nucleotides, the CDR3 is TGTGCCATCAGCGGGGGGGCAGGTGAGCAGTACTTC. Encoded protein: CAISGGAGEQYF.

This sequence joins TRBV6-5 and TRBJ1-1; a possible D gene is TRBD1 (6 bases). Trimming took off 0 bases at V and 4 bases at J, with 12 bases between the two ends. CDR3 length equals 15 residues. CDR1 and CDR2 from the germline V gene are MNHEY and SVGAGI. The CDR3 bases are TGTGCCAGCAGTTACTCACAGGGAACGGGCACTGAAGCTTTCTTT. Translated: CASSYSQGTGTEAFF.

The chain combines TRBV29-1 with TRBJ2-7, with TRBD1 matching 9 bases. This CDR3 spans 13 amino acids. V lost 2 bases to trimming and J lost 4 bases; unmatched junction nucleotides: 3. CDR1 SQVTM and CDR2 ANQGSEA come from the germline V gene. CDR3 DNA sequence: TGCAGCGTTGAAACGGGACAGGGATACGAGCAGTACTTC. Translated: CSVETGQGYEQYF.

This clone has a handful of counts. The V call is TRBV5-1, the J call TRBJ2-7; 10 positions agree with TRBD1. The germline V gene has CDR1 SGHRS and CDR2 YFSETQ. The CDR3 contains 14 residues. J lost 5 bases, V lost 2 bases, and 4 bases had no gene match. CDR3 sequence reads: CASSFTGTGDEQYF. In nucleotides, the CDR3 is TGCGCCAGCAGCTTTACCGGGACAGGGGACGAGCAGTACTTC.

The V and J genes are TRBV5-6 and TRBJ1-2, with 8 bases fitting TRBD1. The CDR3 loop spans 16 amino acids. J was trimmed by 2 bases and V by 2 bases; bases with no gene match: 8. CDR1 is SGHDT and CDR2 is YYEEEE in the germline V gene. The CDR3, as DNA: TGTGCCAGCAGCTTCCTGACAGGGGCGGCAAACTATGGCTACACCTTC. It specifies CASSFLTGAANYGYTF.

The chain is built from TRBV2 and TRBJ1-1; D is unresolved. Trimming removed 7 bases at V and 1 base at J, with 4 bases between. The CDR3 runs 11 residues. Germline CDR1 and CDR2: SNHLY and FYNNEI. Written as DNA, the CDR3 is TGTGCCAGCAAAGCGAACACTGAAGCTTTCTTT. Its protein is CASKANTEAFF.

The J gene is TRBJ1-1, the V gene TRBV25-1; D gene unclear. Between the trimmed V and J ends, which lost 3 bases and 7 bases, there was a span of 12 bases. The CDR3 covers 13 residues. Germline V gives CDR1 MGHDK, CDR2 SYGVNS. In DNA, the CDR3 is TGTGCCAGCAGTGACCGCCCCAGCGGTGAAGCTTTCTTT. It specifies CASSDRPSGEAFF.

The V and J genes are TRBV2 and TRBJ2-3; D gene ambiguous. V was clipped by 6 bases and J by 13 bases, with 14 bases between them. The V gene's germline CDR1 is SNHLY and CDR2 FYNNEI. This CDR3 comprises 11 residues. Here the CDR3 reads CASRADGLKYF. CDR3 nucleotide sequence: TGTGCCAGCAGGGCGGATGGGTTGAAGTATTTT.